Included here is one T cell receptor (beta chain) sequence, with context. Its specificity is not known. These data come from a study of STAT5B mutations in CD4+ large granular lymphocyte leukemia. Study-wide points: Main leukemic clonotypes were patient-specific, but 25% appeared at low frequency elsewhere.

Clones were read by immunoSEQ multiplex PCR, and TCRdb kept only the in-frame ones, dropping some. The sample carries about 26,000 clones, roughly three quarters recorded once. This clonotype was obtained from a human donor in good health. Sequenced material: CD4+ T cells from blood buffy coats.

The CDR3 is CATSRAGGRETQYF. In DNA, the CDR3 is TGTGCCACCAGCAGAGCAGGCGGGCGAGAGACCCAGTACTTC. The chain has TRBV15 and TRBJ2-5; maybe TRBD2 (5 bases). This CDR3 is 14 amino acids long. V lost 1 base, J lost 4 bases, and 10 bases lay in between. Germline lookup yields CDR1 LNHNV and CDR2 YYDKDF (reference sequence).